The next 15 T cell receptor beta chains were all read from a single sample in a study of beta chain features in type 1 diabetes. cDNA synthesis used the whole RNA isolate, giving expressed TCRB sequences. Sequencing was performed with immunoSEQ multiplex PCR; in TCRdb, only in-frame clones are kept and a portion is missing. The sample shows under 90,000 clones, 30% to 40% of them seen only once. Sequenced input: stem cell memory CD4+ T cells from blood. The receptors were gathered from a woman aged 18-35 years in good health.

V is TRBV6-1 and J is TRBJ2-3, with D possibly being TRBD1 (5 bases). The CDR3 has 11 residues. Between the trimmed V and J ends, which lost 11 bases and 8 bases, there was a span of 14 bases. The V gene's germline CDR1 is MNHNS and CDR2 SASEGT. CDR3 sequence reads: CAAGHSGTQYF. For the CDR3, the DNA is TGTGCCGCAGGACACTCGGGTACGCAGTATTTT.

This clone was seen more than once but under ten times. The gene calls are TRBV5-1 and TRBJ2-2; D is perhaps TRBD1 (6 bases). V was pared by 3 bases and J by 1 base, with 10 bases between. Germline values: CDR1 SGHRS, CDR2 YFSETQ. The CDR3 extends over 15 amino acids. The CDR3 loop is CASSYGQLNTGELFF. The DNA for the CDR3 is TGCGCCAGCAGCTATGGACAGCTGAACACCGGGGAGCTGTTTTTT.

Only a few counts were recorded for this clone. This chain links TRBV29-1 with TRBJ2-2; D not certain. Germline assignment: CDR1 SQVTM and CDR2 ANQGSEA. Trimming took 5 bases from V and 2 from J, leaving 12 bases between them. The CDR3 contains 14 residues. CDR3 sequence: CSVLNTRNTGELFF. The CDR3 region has the DNA TGCAGCGTTTTAAACACCCGTAACACCGGGGAGCTGTTTTTT.

The chain joins TRBV28 to TRBJ1-2, with D hard to call. This CDR3 region has 12 residues. The V and J ends lost 4 bases and 8 bases respectively, with 11 bases between them. The germline V gene has CDR1 MDHEN and CDR2 SYDVKM. In nucleotides, the CDR3 is TGTGCCAGCAGTTCAGGCCACGAAGGCTACACCTTC. This gives the protein CASSSGHEGYTF.

This clone has just a few counts. Additional DNA sequences in this sample encode the identical CDR3. The J gene is TRBJ2-2, the V gene TRBV9; D is unclear. Trimming took off 4 bases at V and 1 base at J, with 17 bases between the two ends. Per germline, CDR1 SGDLS and CDR2 YYNGEE. The CDR3 contains 17 residues. The CDR3 bases are TGTGCCAGCAGCCCCCGTTCCCGGGTCCTGAACACCGGGGAGCTGTTTTTT. Translating it yields CASSPRSRVLNTGELFF.

This clone was recorded once. V and J are TRBV5-1 and TRBJ2-2; 9 bases fit TRBD2. V lost 0 bases to trimming and J lost 5 bases; unmatched junction nucleotides: 14. Germline lookup yields CDR1 SGHRS and CDR2 YFSETQ. The CDR3 is made up of 19 amino acids. The CDR3 loop reads CASSLAPLAGSPSTGELFF. The CDR3 DNA follows: TGCGCCAGCAGCTTGGCCCCCCTAGCGGGATCCCCCAGTACCGGGGAGCTGTTTTTT.

The CDR3 protein is CASSGGVAQPQHF. The CDR3 nucleotides are TGTGCCAGCAGCGGGGGGGTCGCCCAGCCCCAGCATTTT. The V call is TRBV2, the J call TRBJ1-5, with D perhaps TRBD1 (5 bases). The CDR3 contains 13 residues. Germline lookup yields CDR1 SNHLY and CDR2 FYNNEI. Trimming pared 6 bases from V and 7 bases from J, leaving 13 bases between.

This clone came up a few times. This chain joins TRBV18 and TRBJ1-2, with TRBD1 identical over 8 bases. The V segment lost 2 bases and the J segment 8 bases; nucleotides outside the gene matches: 7. This CDR3 spans 14 amino acids. Germline V gives CDR1 KGHSH, CDR2 LQKENI. The CDR3 DNA sequence: TGTGCCAGCTCACCATCGTATCCAGGGGGCGGCTACACCTTC. The encoded protein is CASSPSYPGGGYTF.

This chain joins TRBV7-9 and TRBJ1-2; 8 bases are shared with TRBD1. The ends lost 4 bases at V and 5 bases at J; junction bases unmatched: 0. CDR1 SEHNR and CDR2 FQNEAQ come from the germline V gene (reference sequence). The CDR3 is 12 amino acids. This CDR3 is CASSWTGYGYTF. The CDR3 nucleotides read TGTGCCAGCAGCTGGACAGGGTATGGCTACACCTTC.

The sample holds many counts of this clone. The chain joins TRBV29-1 to TRBJ2-2; possible D gene TRBD2, 5 bases. Germline V CDR1 and CDR2: SQVTM, ANQGSEA. V was trimmed by 6 bases and J by 7 bases, leaving 9 bases between them. CDR3 size: 11 residues. The CDR3: CSVPRGGELFF. CDR3 DNA: TGCAGCGTCCCTCGGGGCGGGGAGCTGTTTTTT.

The chain employs TRBV27 and TRBJ1-2; 7 bases fit TRBD1. With V trimmed by 6 bases and J by 2 bases, 9 bases remained unmatched. The CDR3 spans 15 residues. CDR1 MNHEY and CDR2 SMNVEV come from the germline V gene (reference sequence). CDR3 DNA: TGTGCCAGCAGCCAAGGGACGGGACAGAACTATGGCTACACCTTC. Translated: CASSQGTGQNYGYTF.

The chain has TRBV18 and TRBJ2-7, with 9 bases matching TRBD2. The V and J ends lost 8 bases and 0 bases, in that order; junction bases with no gene match: 8. The CDR3 loop spans 15 amino acids. Germline V CDR1 and CDR2: KGHSH, LQKENI. CDR3 sequence reads: CASQPGAGGSYEQYF. The CDR3 DNA sequence: TGTGCCAGCCAACCGGGAGCGGGGGGCTCCTACGAGCAGTACTTC.

The chain recombines TRBV5-1 with TRBJ1-2; TRBD1 matches 7 bases. The CDR3 consists of 15 residues. CDR1 is SGHRS and CDR2 is YFSETQ in the germline V gene. V was clipped by 0 bases and J by 7 bases; unmatched bases: 9. The CDR3 here is CASSLEGAQRTGYTF. The DNA of the CDR3 is TGCGCCAGCAGCTTGGAGGGGGCGCAGAGGACTGGCTACACCTTC.

This clone was observed a few times. The chain employs TRBV7-2 and TRBJ2-7; 7 bases match TRBD2. V gave up 1 base and J gave up 6 bases; unmatched junction bases: 3. Germline lookup yields CDR1 SGHTA and CDR2 FQGNSA. The CDR3 extends over 13 amino acids. The CDR3 loop is CASSLGLAREQYF. CDR3 sequence (DNA): TGTGCCAGCAGCTTAGGACTAGCTCGCGAGCAGTACTTC.

This chain uses TRBV5-1 with TRBJ2-2, with D perhaps TRBD1 (6 bases). The V gene's germline CDR1 is SGHRS and CDR2 YFSETQ. Between the trimmed V and J ends, which lost 5 bases and 1 base, there was a span of 12 bases. This CDR3 contains 15 residues. The CDR3 DNA reads TGCGCCAGCAGTCTCGACAGGAGGAACACCGGGGAGCTGTTTTTT. Encoded protein: CASSLDRRNTGELFF.